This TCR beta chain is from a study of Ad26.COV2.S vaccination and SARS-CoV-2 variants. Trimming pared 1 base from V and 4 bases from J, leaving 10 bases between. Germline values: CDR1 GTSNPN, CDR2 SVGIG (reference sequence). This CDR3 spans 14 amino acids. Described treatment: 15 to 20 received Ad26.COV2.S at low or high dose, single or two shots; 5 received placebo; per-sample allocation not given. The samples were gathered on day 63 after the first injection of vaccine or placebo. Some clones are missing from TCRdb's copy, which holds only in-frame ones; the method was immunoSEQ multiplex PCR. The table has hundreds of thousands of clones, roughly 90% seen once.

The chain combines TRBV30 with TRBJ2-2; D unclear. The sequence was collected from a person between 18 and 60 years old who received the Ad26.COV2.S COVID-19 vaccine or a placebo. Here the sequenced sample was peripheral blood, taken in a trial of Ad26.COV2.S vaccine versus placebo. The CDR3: CAWSGSVVTGELFF. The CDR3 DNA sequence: TGTGCCTGGAGTGGCTCGGTGGTCACCGGGGAGCTGTTTTTT.